What follows are 16 T cell receptor beta chains derived from one specimen sequenced in a study of PD-1 blockade in mismatch repair-deficient tumors. TCRdb's copy holds only in-frame clones and misses some; the assay was immunoSEQ multiplex PCR. The sample contains 49,000 or so clones, roughly 80% of which appear only once. Material: peripheral blood, obtained roughly 21 weeks after starting pembrolizumab. All receptors come from an adult with mismatch repair-deficient cancer.

This chain links TRBV6-4 with TRBJ2-3; D unclear. Trimming took off 4 bases at V and 1 base at J, with 9 bases between the two ends. The CDR3 length is 14 residues. Germline V gives CDR1 MRHNA, CDR2 SNTAGT. The CDR3 protein is CASSGSPRTDTQYF. CDR3 sequence (DNA): TGTGCCAGCAGTGGTTCCCCTCGCACAGATACGCAGTATTTT.

This clone appeared a single time. The V call is TRBV6-1, the J call TRBJ1-1, with 8 bases that match TRBD1. CDR3 size: 13 residues. V shed 6 bases and J 11 bases; nucleotides not matched to a gene: 11. Germline loops: CDR1 MNHNS, CDR2 SASEGT. DNA of the CDR3: TGTGCCAGCAGCTCAAACCGACAGGGGCAGGCTTTCTTT. This encodes CASSSNRQGQAFF.

V and J are TRBV7-9 and TRBJ2-1; D not certain. The CDR3 has 12 residues. V dropped 1 base and J dropped 7 bases, with 5 bases sitting between them. CDR1 is SEHNR, CDR2 FQNEAQ, per germline (reference sequence). In DNA form, the CDR3 reads TGTGCCAGCAGCTTAGTCAGGAATGAGCAGTTCTTC. Translated, it gives CASSLVRNEQFF.

The chain has TRBV2 and TRBJ2-1; TRBD2 matches at 9 bases. The trim removed 4 bases at V and 1 base at J, leaving 2 bases unmatched. There are 15 residues in the CDR3. The V gene's germline CDR1 is SNHLY and CDR2 FYNNEI. CDR3 sequence: CASSASGTSYNEQFF. The CDR3 DNA reads TGTGCCAGCAGTGCTAGCGGGACGTCCTACAATGAGCAGTTCTTC.

The V call is TRBV18, the J call TRBJ1-2; D call uncertain. Germline loops: CDR1 KGHSH, CDR2 LQKENI. The CDR3 is made up of 19 amino acids. Trimming cost V 3 bases and J 0 bases, with 23 bases left between them. In DNA, the CDR3 is TGTGCCAGCTCACCCCCCGGGTCGGACCCGCGAGTCCCTAACTATGGCTACACCTTC. Translation: CASSPPGSDPRVPNYGYTF.

The chain has TRBV7-2 and TRBJ2-5; no clear D gene. Deletions cut 4 bases from V and 5 bases from J, with 14 bases between. Germline V gene lookup returns CDR1 SGHTA and CDR2 FQGNSA. The CDR3 totals 14 residues. The CDR3 nucleotides read TGTGCCAGCAGCTCCGGTGAACTTCGCGAGACCCAGTACTTC. Residues: CASSSGELRETQYF. Full variable domain (rest looked up from reference TRBV7-2 and TRBJ2-5): GAGVSQSPSNKVTEKGKDVELRCDPISGHTALYWYRQSLGQGLEFLIYFQGNSAPDKSGLPSDRFSAERTGGSVSTLTIQRTQQEDSAVYLCASSSGELRETQYFGPGTRLLVL.

The chain links TRBV6-1 to TRBJ2-7, with 11 bases matching TRBD1. Trimming took 8 bases from V and 5 from J; bases not matched to a gene: 11. The CDR3 length is 15 residues. Germline values: CDR1 MNHNS, CDR2 SASEGT. The CDR3 is CASEKQDRGRDEQYF. DNA for the CDR3: TGTGCCAGCGAGAAGCAGGACAGGGGGCGAGACGAGCAGTACTTC.

This chain connects TRBV27 to TRBJ2-3; 9 bases align to TRBD1. The CDR3 is made up of 16 amino acids. With V trimmed by 4 bases and J by 2 bases, 7 bases remained unmatched. Germline CDR1 MNHEY, CDR2 SMNVEV (reference sequence). CDR3 DNA: TGTGCCAGCAGTTCCCCGACAGGGGGATTCACAGATACGCAGTATTTT. Amino acids: CASSSPTGGFTDTQYF.

The chain links TRBV2 to TRBJ1-1, with D unresolved. Germline V gene data show CDR1 as SNHLY and CDR2 as FYNNEI. V was trimmed by 7 bases and J by 4 bases, leaving 13 bases between them. CDR3 length equals 13 residues. The CDR3 loop reads CASNVLLGTEAFF. Here the CDR3 DNA reads TGTGCCAGCAATGTCCTGTTGGGCACTGAAGCTTTCTTT.

Only a few counts were recorded for this clone. CDR3 protein: CAISERGQPQHF. The CDR3 DNA reads TGTGCCATCAGTGAGAGGGGTCAGCCCCAGCATTTT. The chain couples TRBV10-3 to TRBJ1-5, with D possibly matching TRBD1 (5 bases). V lost 2 bases, J lost 6 bases, and 5 bases lay in between. CDR3 size: 12 residues. The germline V gene encodes CDR1 ENHRY and CDR2 SYGVKD.

The chain is built from TRBV5-1 and TRBJ1-4; 7 bases line up with TRBD1. The ends lost 4 bases at V and 11 bases at J; junction bases unmatched: 14. Looked up from germline, CDR1 is SGHRS and CDR2 is YFSETQ. The CDR3 totals 15 residues. CDR3 in amino acids: CASSRSPGDSMKLFF. CDR3 coding DNA: TGCGCCAGCAGCCGATCCCCCGGGGACAGTATGAAACTGTTTTTT. Variable domain in full (rest from reference TRBV5-1 and TRBJ1-4): KAGVTQTPRYLIKTRGQQVTLSCSPISGHRSVSWYQQTPGQGLQFLFEYFSETQRNKGNFPGRFSGRQFSNSRSEMNVSTLELGDSALYLCASSRSPGDSMKLFFGSGTQLSVL.

The chain links TRBV11-2 to TRBJ2-5; 7 bases are a match to TRBD2. This CDR3 is built from 16 residues. With V trimmed by 4 bases and J by 0 bases, 8 bases remained unmatched. The V gene's germline CDR1 is SGHAT and CDR2 FQNNGV. CDR3 loop: CASSSLGGGYQETQYF. DNA of the CDR3: TGTGCCAGCAGCTCCCTGGGGGGGGGATACCAAGAGACCCAGTACTTC.

This chain links TRBV19 with TRBJ2-6; no clear D gene. CDR1 and CDR2 from the germline V gene are LNHDA and SQIVND (reference sequence). The germline V and J ends were trimmed by 9 bases and 0 bases, with 6 bases remaining between them. The CDR3 is made up of 13 amino acids. CDR3 sequence reads: CASRFSGANVLTF. CDR3 in DNA: TGTGCCAGCCGATTCTCTGGGGCCAACGTCCTGACTTTC. Full variable domain (outside the CDR3, taken from reference TRBV19 and TRBJ2-6): DGGITQSPKYLFRKEGQNVTLSCEQNLNHDAMYWYRQDPGQGLRLIYYSQIVNDFQKGDIAEGYSVSREKKESFPLTVTSAQKNPTAFYLCASRFSGANVLTFGAGSRLTVL.

The chain uses TRBV18 and TRBJ2-2, with TRBD1 identical over 8 bases. From germline, CDR1 is KGHSH and CDR2 LQKENI. The CDR3 has 15 residues. Trimming took 2 bases from V and 7 from J; bases not matched to a gene: 6. Written as DNA, the CDR3 is TGTGCCAGCTCACCAGACAGGGGCTCTTTCGGGGAGCTGTTTTTT. It specifies CASSPDRGSFGELFF. Full variable domain (outside the CDR3, taken from reference TRBV18 and TRBJ2-2): NAGVMQNPRHLVRRRGQEARLRCSPMKGHSHVYWYRQLPEEGLKFMVYLQKENIIDESGMPKERFSAEFPKEGPSILRIQQVVRGDSAAYFCASSPDRGSFGELFFGEGSRLTVL.

The CDR3 region is CASSAVRGRVAEAFF. The CDR3 nucleotides are TGTGCCAGCAGTGCAGTTAGGGGGCGCGTGGCTGAAGCTTTCTTT. The V call is TRBV6-4, the J call TRBJ1-1, with TRBD1 matching 7 bases. From germline, CDR1 is MRHNA and CDR2 SNTAGT. V was pared by 4 bases and J by 6 bases, with 11 bases of the junction left unmatched. This CDR3 is built from 15 residues.

The chain employs TRBV11-2 and TRBJ2-7; possible D gene TRBD2, 5 bases. The CDR3 has 11 residues. CDR1 is SGHAT and CDR2 is FQNNGV in the germline V gene. Trimming stripped 7 bases from V and 5 bases from J, with 9 bases between. CDR3 amino acids: CASTHGNEQYF. The DNA of the CDR3 is TGTGCCAGCACCCACGGGAACGAGCAGTACTTC. The whole variable domain, filled in from reference TRBV11-2 and TRBJ2-7, reads EAGVAQSPRYKIIEKRQSVAFWCNPISGHATLYWYQQILGQGPKLLIQFQNNGVVDDSQLPKDRFSAERLKGVDSTLKIQPAKLEDSAVYLCASTHGNEQYFGPGTRLTVT.